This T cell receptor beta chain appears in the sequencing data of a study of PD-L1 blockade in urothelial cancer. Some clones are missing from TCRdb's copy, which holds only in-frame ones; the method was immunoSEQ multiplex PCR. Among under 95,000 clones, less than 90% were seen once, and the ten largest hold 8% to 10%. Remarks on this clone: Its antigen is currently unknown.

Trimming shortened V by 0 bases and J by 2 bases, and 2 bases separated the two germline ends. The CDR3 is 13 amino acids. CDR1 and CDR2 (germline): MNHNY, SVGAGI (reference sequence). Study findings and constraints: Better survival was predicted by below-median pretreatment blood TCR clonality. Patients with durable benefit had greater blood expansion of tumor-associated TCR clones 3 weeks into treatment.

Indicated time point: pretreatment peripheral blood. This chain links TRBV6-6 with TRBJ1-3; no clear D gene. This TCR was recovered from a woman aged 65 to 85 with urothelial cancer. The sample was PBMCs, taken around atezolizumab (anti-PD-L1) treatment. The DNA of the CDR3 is TGTGCCAGCAGTTACTCCGCTGGAAACACCATATATTTT. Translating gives CASSYSAGNTIYF.